This T cell receptor beta chain was sequenced during a study of CD8+ T cells in alopecia areata. Study outcomes and limitations: Possibly as an HLA-related effect, TCR sharing across patients appeared less clear than in mice.

As concerns this clone: Antigen specificity is unknown.

Once RNA had been extracted, it was reverse transcribed into cDNA to act as the sequencing template. TCRdb's copy holds only in-frame clones and misses some; the assay was immunoSEQ multiplex PCR. This table has around 190,000 clones, just over 55% appearing once. This sequence was found in a human donor in good health. Sequencing was done on a sample of CD8+ T cells sorted from blood.

The CDR3 nucleotides are TGTGCCAGCAGTGCTTCTAGCGGGGGCCGTGTAGAGCAGTACTTC. It encodes CASSASSGGRVEQYF. The chain combines TRBV2 with TRBJ2-7, with TRBD2 matching 10 bases. The germline gives CDR1 SNHLY, CDR2 FYNNEI. V trimming: 4 bases; J trimming: 7 bases; junction bases outside the gene matches: 10. This CDR3 is 15 amino acids long.